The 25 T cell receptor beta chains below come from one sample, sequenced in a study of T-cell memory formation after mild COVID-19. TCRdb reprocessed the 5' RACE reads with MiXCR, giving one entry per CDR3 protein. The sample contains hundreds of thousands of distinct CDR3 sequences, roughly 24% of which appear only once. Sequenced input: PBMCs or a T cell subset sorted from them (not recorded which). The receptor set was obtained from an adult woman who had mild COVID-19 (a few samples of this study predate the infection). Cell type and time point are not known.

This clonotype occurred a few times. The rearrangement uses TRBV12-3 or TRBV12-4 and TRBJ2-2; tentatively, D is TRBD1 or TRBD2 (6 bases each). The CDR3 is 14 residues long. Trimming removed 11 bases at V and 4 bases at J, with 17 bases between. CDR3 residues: CAWGATGFTGELFF. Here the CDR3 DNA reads TGTGCCTGGGGGGCGACAGGTTTCACCGGGGAGCTGTTTTTT.

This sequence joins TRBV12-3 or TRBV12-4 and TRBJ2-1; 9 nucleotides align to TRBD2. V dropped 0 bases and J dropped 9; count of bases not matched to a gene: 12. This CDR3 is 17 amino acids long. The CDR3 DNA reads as TGTGCCAGCAGTTTAGCCACGACTAGCGGCCAAGTGGGTGAGCAGTTCTTC. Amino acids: CASSLATTSGQVGEQFF.

The CDR3 region is CASSQAGGRTDTQYF. The CDR3 bases are TGTGCCAGCAGCCAGGCCGGGGGCCGCACAGATACGCAGTATTTT. This sequence joins TRBV5-6 and TRBJ2-3; D could derive from TRBD1 or TRBD2 (6 bases each). V lost 4 bases to trimming and J lost 1 base, with 13 bases between them. There are 15 residues in the CDR3. Germline CDR1 SGHDT, CDR2 YYEEEE.

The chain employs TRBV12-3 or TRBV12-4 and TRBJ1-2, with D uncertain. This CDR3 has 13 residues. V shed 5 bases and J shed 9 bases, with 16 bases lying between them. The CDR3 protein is CASSGLGFLSYTF. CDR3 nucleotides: TGTGCCAGCAGTGGTTTGGGGTTCTTAAGCTACACCTTC.

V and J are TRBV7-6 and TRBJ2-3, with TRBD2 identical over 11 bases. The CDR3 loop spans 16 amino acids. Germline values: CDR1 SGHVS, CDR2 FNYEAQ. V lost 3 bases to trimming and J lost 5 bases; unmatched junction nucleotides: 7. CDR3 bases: TGTGCCAGCAGCTTCAATTTGCTAGCGGGGGGAGATACGCAGTATTTT. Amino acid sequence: CASSFNLLAGGDTQYF.

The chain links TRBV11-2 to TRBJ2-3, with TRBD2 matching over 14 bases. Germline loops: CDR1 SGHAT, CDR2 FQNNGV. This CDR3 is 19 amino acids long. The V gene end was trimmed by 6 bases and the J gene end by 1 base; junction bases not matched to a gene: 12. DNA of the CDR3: TGTGCCAGCAGGACGGGACTAGCGGGAGTCCGCTCTGGCACAGATACGCAGTATTTT. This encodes CASRTGLAGVRSGTDTQYF.

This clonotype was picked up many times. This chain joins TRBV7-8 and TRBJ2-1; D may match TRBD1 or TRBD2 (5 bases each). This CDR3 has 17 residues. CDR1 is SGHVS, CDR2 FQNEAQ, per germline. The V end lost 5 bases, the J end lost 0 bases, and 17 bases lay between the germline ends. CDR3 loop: CASSGPGRPSSYNEQFF. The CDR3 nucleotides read TGTGCCAGCAGCGGGCCGGGACGCCCGAGCTCCTACAATGAGCAGTTCTTC.

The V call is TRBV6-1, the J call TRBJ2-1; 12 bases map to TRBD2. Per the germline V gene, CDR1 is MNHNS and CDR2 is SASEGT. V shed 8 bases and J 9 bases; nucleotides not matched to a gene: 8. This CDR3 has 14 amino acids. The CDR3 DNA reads TGTGCCAGCGAGACTAGCGGGAGTCAGGGTGAGCAGTTCTTC. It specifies CASETSGSQGEQFF.

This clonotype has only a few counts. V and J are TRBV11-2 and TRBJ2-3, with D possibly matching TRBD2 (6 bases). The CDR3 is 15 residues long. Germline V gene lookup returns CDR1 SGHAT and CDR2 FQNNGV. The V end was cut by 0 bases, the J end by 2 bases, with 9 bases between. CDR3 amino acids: CASSLERGFTDTQYF. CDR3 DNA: TGTGCCAGCAGCTTAGAGCGGGGCTTCACAGATACGCAGTATTTT.

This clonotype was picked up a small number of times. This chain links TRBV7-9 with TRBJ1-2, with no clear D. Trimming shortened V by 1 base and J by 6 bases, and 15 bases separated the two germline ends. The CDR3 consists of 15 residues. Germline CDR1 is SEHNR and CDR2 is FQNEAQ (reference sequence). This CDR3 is CASSLGELGINGYTF. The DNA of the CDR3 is TGTGCCAGCAGCTTAGGAGAGTTGGGGATCAATGGCTACACCTTC.

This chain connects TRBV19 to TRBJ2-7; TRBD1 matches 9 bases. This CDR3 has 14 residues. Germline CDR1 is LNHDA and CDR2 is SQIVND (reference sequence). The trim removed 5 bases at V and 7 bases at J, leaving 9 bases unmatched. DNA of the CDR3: TGTGCCAGTAGTCAGGACAGGGGACTACGAGAGCAGTACTTC. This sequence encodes CASSQDRGLREQYF.

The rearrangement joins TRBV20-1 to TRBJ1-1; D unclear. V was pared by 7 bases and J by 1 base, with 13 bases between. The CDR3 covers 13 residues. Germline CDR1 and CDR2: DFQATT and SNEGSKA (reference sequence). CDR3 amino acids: CSDLGVTNTEAFF. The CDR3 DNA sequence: TGCAGTGATCTCGGAGTAACGAACACTGAAGCTTTCTTT.

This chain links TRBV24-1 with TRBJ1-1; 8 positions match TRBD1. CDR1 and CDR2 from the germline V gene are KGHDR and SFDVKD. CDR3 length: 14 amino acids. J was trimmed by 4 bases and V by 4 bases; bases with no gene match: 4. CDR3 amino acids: CATSDRGRSTEAFF. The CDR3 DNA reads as TGTGCCACCAGTGACAGGGGGCGTAGCACTGAAGCTTTCTTT.

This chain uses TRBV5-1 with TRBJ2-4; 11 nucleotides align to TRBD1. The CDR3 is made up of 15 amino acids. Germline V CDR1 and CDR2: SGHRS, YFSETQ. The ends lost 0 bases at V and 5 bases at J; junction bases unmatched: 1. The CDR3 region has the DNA TGCGCCAGCAGCTTGGGGGGACAGGGGGAAAACATTCAGTACTTC. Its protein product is CASSLGGQGENIQYF.

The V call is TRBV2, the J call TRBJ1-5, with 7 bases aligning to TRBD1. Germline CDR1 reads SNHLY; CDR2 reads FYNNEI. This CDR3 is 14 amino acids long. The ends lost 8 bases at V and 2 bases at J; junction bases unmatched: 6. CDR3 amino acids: CASGRQGGNQPQHF. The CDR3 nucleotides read TGTGCCAGCGGTAGACAGGGCGGCAATCAGCCCCAGCATTTT.

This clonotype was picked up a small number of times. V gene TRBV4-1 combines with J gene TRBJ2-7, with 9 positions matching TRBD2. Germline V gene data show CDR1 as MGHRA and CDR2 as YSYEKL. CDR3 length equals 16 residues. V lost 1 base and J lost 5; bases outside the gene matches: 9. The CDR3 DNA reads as TGCGCCAGCAGCCAAGTACTCGGCGGGGGGGCCGACGAGCAGTACTTC. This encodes CASSQVLGGGADEQYF.

The DNA for the CDR3 is TGTGCCAGCAGTGACAATAACTATGGCTACACCTTC. Translation gives CASSDNNYGYTF. The chain couples TRBV25-1 to TRBJ1-2; D ambiguous. CDR3 length: 12 residues. The germline V gene has CDR1 MGHDK and CDR2 SYGVNS. Between the trimmed V and J ends, which lost 3 bases and 1 base, there was a span of 3 bases.

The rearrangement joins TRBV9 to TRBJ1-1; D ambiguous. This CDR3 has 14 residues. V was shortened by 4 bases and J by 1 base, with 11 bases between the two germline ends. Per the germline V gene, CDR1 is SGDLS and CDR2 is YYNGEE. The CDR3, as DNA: TGTGCCAGCAGCCCCGTAGGCAGGAACACTGAAGCTTTCTTT. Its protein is CASSPVGRNTEAFF.

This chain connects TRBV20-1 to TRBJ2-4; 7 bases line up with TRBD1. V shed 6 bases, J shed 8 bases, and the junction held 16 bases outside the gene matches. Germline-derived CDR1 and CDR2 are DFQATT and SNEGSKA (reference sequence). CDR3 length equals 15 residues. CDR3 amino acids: CSALLRTGSRDIQYF. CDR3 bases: TGCAGTGCCTTACTCAGGACAGGCTCTAGGGACATTCAGTACTTC.

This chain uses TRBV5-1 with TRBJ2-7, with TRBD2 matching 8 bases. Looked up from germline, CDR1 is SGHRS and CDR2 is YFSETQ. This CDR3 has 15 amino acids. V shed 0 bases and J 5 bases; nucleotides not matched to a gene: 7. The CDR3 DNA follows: TGCGCCAGCAGCTTGGCGGGACTAGATTCCAACGAGCAGTACTTC. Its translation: CASSLAGLDSNEQYF.

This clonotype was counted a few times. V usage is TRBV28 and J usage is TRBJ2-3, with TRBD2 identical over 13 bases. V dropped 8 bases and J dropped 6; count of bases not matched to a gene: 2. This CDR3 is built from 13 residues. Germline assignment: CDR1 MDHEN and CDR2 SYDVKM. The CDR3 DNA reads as TGTGCCAGCCGGACTAGCGGGGGTGATACGCAGTATTTT. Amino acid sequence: CASRTSGGDTQYF.

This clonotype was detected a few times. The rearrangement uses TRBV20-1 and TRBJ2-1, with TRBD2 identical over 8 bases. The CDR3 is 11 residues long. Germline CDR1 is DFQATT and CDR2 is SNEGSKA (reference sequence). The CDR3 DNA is TGCGGACTAGCAATCGAGAATGAGCAGTTCTTC. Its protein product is CGLAIENEQFF.

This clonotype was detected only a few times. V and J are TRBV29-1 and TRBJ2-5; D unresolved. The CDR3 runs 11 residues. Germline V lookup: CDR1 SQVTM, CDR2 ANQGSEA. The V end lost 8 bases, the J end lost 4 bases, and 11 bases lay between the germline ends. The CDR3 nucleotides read TGCAGCTATGGCCCAGGAGAGACCCAGTACTTC. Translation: CSYGPGETQYF.

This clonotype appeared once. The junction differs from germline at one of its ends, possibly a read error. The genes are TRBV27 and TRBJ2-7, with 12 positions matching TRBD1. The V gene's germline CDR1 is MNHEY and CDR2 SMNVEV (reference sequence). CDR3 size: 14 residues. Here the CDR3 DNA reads TGTGCCAGCAGCTACGGGACGGAGGGACAGGGGGCCATCTTC. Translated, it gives CASSYGTEGQGAIF.

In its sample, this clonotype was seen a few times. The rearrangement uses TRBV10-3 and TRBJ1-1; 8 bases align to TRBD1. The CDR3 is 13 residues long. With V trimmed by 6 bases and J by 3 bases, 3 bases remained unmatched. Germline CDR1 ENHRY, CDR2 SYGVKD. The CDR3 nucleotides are TGTGCCATCAGCAGGGGGCAAGACACTGAAGCTTTCTTT. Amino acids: CAISRGQDTEAFF.